This T cell receptor (beta chain) stems from a study of cytomegalovirus exposure and HLA in healthy donors. Study summary: Prior work identified around 120 million unique TCR beta sequences in about 179 million T cells.

Everyone who donated was a healthy bone marrow donor. The sample holds one count of this clone. The antigen is not known. This CDR3 is built from 18 residues. Per the germline V gene, CDR1 is SNHLY and CDR2 is FYNNEI. V lost 6 bases and J lost 0; bases outside the gene matches: 11. Study observations and caveats: Cytomegalovirus status, reportedly, was diagnosed with high specificity and sensitivity by the classifier.

PCR amplification relied on 60 Vbeta primers (plus 13 Jbeta primers). The data were produced by immunoSEQ multiplex PCR, yet TCRdb's version contains in-frame clones alone and is incomplete. The repertoire holds roughly 93,000 clones, just over 75% seen once, with 0.57% in the top ten. V is TRBV2 and J is TRBJ2-6; 7 bases align to TRBD1. The TCR comes from a man aged 30-40 years in good health and CMV-seronegative. The sequencing input was PBMCs. CDR3 sequence (DNA): TGTGCCAGCAGGACTTCCGGGACAGCACGCTCTGGGGCCAACGTCCTGACTTTC. This sequence encodes CASRTSGTARSGANVLTF. The full variable domain, with the rest looked up from reference TRBV2 and TRBJ2-6, is EPEVTQTPSHQVTQMGQEVILRCVPISNHLYFYWYRQILGQKVEFLVSFYNNEISEKSEIFDDQFSVERPDGSNFTLKIRSTKLEDSAMYFCASRTSGTARSGANVLTFGAGSRLTVL.